This record concerns one T cell receptor beta chain sequence. In its sample, this clonotype was seen many times. Its antigen is currently not known. Qualities for individual bases were not recorded, and no much larger clone is one base off. The hyperthyroidism patients were between 18 and 65 years old and newly diagnosed, with a disease duration of less than 2 months. Patients with uncontrolled infections, other autoimmune diseases, pregnancy or lactation were excluded. Clinical symptoms, serum thyroxine and TRAb, thyroid ultrasound, and orbital computed tomography formed the basis for the diagnoses. Blood from progressor patients was drawn when they were first diagnosed with hyperthyroidism, before any ophthalmopathy symptoms appeared. PBMCs were isolated from 7.5 to 10 ml of fresh peripheral blood by Ficoll-Paque density gradient centrifugation. Patients classed as progressors first received a Graves' hyperthyroidism diagnosis and then went on to develop ophthalmopathy during follow-up. Trizol reagent was used to extract total RNA, and RNA quality was then checked on an Agilent 2100 Bioanalyzer.

The source of the sample is a study of T cells in Graves' hyperthyroidism and ophthalmopathy (dated by TCRdb to the late 2010s). At the level of the whole study: Peripheral blood samples were taken at the time of initial diagnosis, prior to any treatment. To identify distinguishing TCR V-J signatures, a discovery cohort of around 100 patients was used, comprising under 45 with Graves' ophthalmopathy and 55 to 65 with stable Graves' hyperthyroidism. An independent validation cohort of about 20 hyperthyroidism patients and some 15 patients who later progressed to ophthalmopathy tested prospective prediction of ophthalmopathy. The approximately 100 discovery patients were divided at random into training and test sets in a 7:3 ratio. The study also compared thyroid tissue and blood T-cell repertoires from over 5 Graves' hyperthyroidism patients. After blood sampling, hyperthyroidism patients were treated with methimazole at a starting dose of 30 mg daily, and ophthalmopathy patients were treated with high-dose intravenous methylprednisolone. The paper reports TCR Vbeta CDR3 sequencing of some 140 peripheral blood samples: approximately 43 ophthalmopathy, fewer than 80 hyperthyroidism and 17 progressor patients.

Amplification of TCR beta CDR3 regions was carried out from RNA transcripts. The TCR CDR3 was subjected to a first round of RT-PCR using the HTBI primer set and the Qiagen OneStep RT-PCR kit. The libraries were constructed in a second round of multiplex PCR and then size-selected and purified. The libraries were sequenced on an Illumina HiSeq2000 using paired-end 100 bp reads. Per the source publication's procedure: SOAPnuke was used to process the raw data, with reads discarded if the reads contained adapters or uncalled bases, had a mean Phred below 15, or lacked an exact constant-primer or identifier match. COPE v1.2.5 was used to merge high-quality paired reads, and clonotypes were defined as unique nucleotide sequences. Clonotypes were aligned to IMGT TRBV, TRBD and TRBJ reference segments using MiTCR v1.1. Analysis was restricted to V-J combinations with a frequency above 0.0001, which covered approximately 99% of repertoires. A TCS score was defined as the ratio of F50 (clonal expansion) to E x V (chaos), with BLOSUM62-based TCRdist applied between CDR3 peptides within each V-J. Welch's t-statistics and random forest reduced 514 V-J features to 10 to 15, which were used in a naive Bayes classifier (R e1071). Through fastp at Q25 and MiXCR, TCRdb rebuilt clones from the public reads, retaining in-frame beta chains. Each CDR3 protein gets just one entry, which takes the most common genes and DNA from the rows behind it. The V and J calls and clone size come from TCRdb's table, not from the authors' own analysis. This sample is represented by fewer than 650,000 distinct CDR3 sequences; about 14% of them were singletons. Jointly, the top ten make up roughly 6.2% of the sample.

CDR1 and CDR2 were assigned from the germline V gene as MDHEN and SYDVKM. Compared with germline, V lacks 4 bases and J lacks 5 bases; bases without a gene match: 7. The CDR3 covers 16 residues, taking in both the cysteine and the phenylalanine. Just CDR3 DNA is preserved here, 48 bases in frame from base 1. What the authors observed across the whole study: Sample size was not statistically predetermined, and investigators were not blinded to group allocation. Most expanded thyroid clonotypes (frequency above 0.001) were also found in blood, which suggests that blood repertoires may mirror thyroid immune responses. In validation, progression to ophthalmopathy was predicted by the model with around 70% sensitivity and approximately 78% specificity, a median of approximately 6.5 months before onset. A model built on a 13 V-J signature distinguished ophthalmopathy from stable hyperthyroidism, reaching 87.88% sensitivity and 81.08% specificity in cross-validation and 80%/75% in testing.

The source material was blood. This TCR was recovered from a woman between 25 and 40 years old with Graves' hyperthyroidism that later progressed to Graves' ophthalmopathy. Recombination linked TRBV28 to TRBJ2-2; 10 bases in the junction line up with TRBD1. The CDR3 in this case is CASSSRQGALTGELFF. The sequence in DNA is TGTGCCAGCAGTTCTCGACAGGGGGCCCTTACCGGGGAGCTGTTTTTT.